Listed here is a single TCR beta chain. No antigen is known for it. One end of the junction does not line up with germline, which may come from a read error. Libraries of naive CD8 T cells were built from anywhere between about 20,000 and 1,000,000 sorted cells, with 10%, 30% or 50% of the purified RNA used. On a BD FACSAria II, naive CD8 T cells were FACS-sorted as CD8+CD4-CCR7+CD45RA+ and collected into RLT Plus buffer. Detection sensitivity was tested by spiking Jurkat RNA equal to roughly ten TCR copies' worth into samples containing about 20,000-1,100,000 naive CD8 T cells. CD8 T cells were enriched with RosetteSep CD8+ T Cell Enrichment Cocktail and Ficoll-Paque, followed by ACK red cell lysis. The library was obtained by PCR. This sample was sequenced with a NextSeq 500. Bulk TCR libraries were made following a previously described method, with the TCR primers given in Table S5. The Qiagen AllPrep DNA/RNA kit was used to purify total RNA. Before analysis, reads from multiple sequencing runs of one library were combined. Per the authors' processing: Only reads with exact TCR constant sequence were kept, trimmed to 150 nt, and grouped by their 12-nt molecular barcodes. Reads within each barcode group were sub-clustered using a 15% Levenshtein threshold, and quality-weighted consensus sequences were constructed for each RNA molecule. Non-functional sequences were discarded, and so were lower-count sequences lying one edit away from another sequence. Based on fitting two negative binomial distributions, any barcode sub-cluster with under 20% of the maximum read count was discarded. TCRdb reran the public reads through fastp at Q25 and MiXCR, keeping productive beta chains. Merged by CDR3 protein, the rows form single entries marked with the most common genes and DNA. TCRdb's processing, not the study's, gives the V and J calls here. This sample is represented by 300,000 to 400,000 distinct CDR3 sequences; roughly 24% of them were singletons. 0.7% to 0.95% of the sample comes from the top ten.

This sample was taken from a study of molecular identifiers for immune sequencing clone quantification (dated by TCRdb to 2016 to 2019). Context from the whole study: For a replicate experiment, the RNA from either approximately 20,000 or 100,000 naive CD8 T cells was divided into five aliquots, and four of those aliquots went on to sequencing. This methods study benchmarked molecular-identifier clustering-based TCR repertoire sequencing (MIDCIRS) and TCR RNA copy counting, using CD8 T cells to do so. The paper's findings and limits, for the study overall: About 3.1 recovered TCR RNA copies per cell were obtained by modeling, versus about 10 by digital PCR, implying a capture efficiency of roughly 32%. Even against a background of 800,000 to 1,000,000 naive CD8 T cells, spiked-in Jurkat TCR RNA amounting to a single cell's worth was reported to be detectable. The naive libraries included spiked-in Jurkat TCR RNA (fewer than 11 copies' worth), and this Jurkat TCR RNA is not part of the donor repertoire. Clones above 20 RNA copies held over 99% of molecules in CMV-specific effector cells but under 1% in naive cells. Highly expanded clone sizes could be underestimated if identical TCR molecules share a barcode. Without barcode sub-clustering, chimeric consensus sequences inflated TCR diversity; chimeras reached as high as 47%.

The receptor was derived from a human donor in good health. Some libraries in this study had Jurkat cell RNA spiked in. Sequencing input: naive CD8+ T cells from blood, with Jurkat cell RNA spiked in. In light of the paper, this sample's cell subset or site label describes: FACS-sorted CD8+CD4-CCR7+CD45RA+ naive T cells.

DNA sequence: TGCGCCAGCAGCATCAGGACTAGCGATAGTGCTAGCACAGATACGCGGTATTTT. It specifies CASSIRTSDSASTDTRYF. The sequence links TRBV5-1 to TRBJ2-3; TRBD2 agrees with 9 junctional bases. CDR1 and CDR2, per the germline V gene, are SGHRS and YFSETQ. The cysteine opens and the phenylalanine closes a CDR3 of 18 amino acids. Of all the DNA, just the CDR3 is kept, 54 bases in frame from base 1.